This T cell receptor (beta chain) was observed in a study of T cell responses to AZD1222 COVID-19 vaccine. Study-wide findings and caveats: In all cases, repertoires were sampled only after the peak T cell response. The span of vaccine-associated CD4 TCRs extended across spike, with dominance at 160-218 and 743-854. Two AZD1222 doses significantly raised spike-specific TCR breadth and depth over controls.

The repertoire was sequenced with immunoSEQ multiplex PCR; TCRdb's copy has only in-frame clones and lacks some. The sample includes approximately 190,000 clones, 90% to 95% seen only once; the top ten take more than 0.8%. With regard to this clone: Its antigen remains unknown.

Trimming removed 5 bases from V and 5 bases from J; junction bases left unmatched: 2. The CDR3 runs to 13 residues. The sequence came from an adult who received the AZD1222 COVID-19 vaccine. Sequenced material: peripheral blood, taken 28 days after the second AZD1222 dose. The rearrangement links TRBV12-3 or TRBV12-4 to TRBJ1-1; 10 bases align to TRBD1. The chain's CDR3 is CASSGTGVTEAFF. CDR3 nucleotide sequence: TGTGCCAGCAGTGGGACAGGGGTAACTGAAGCTTTCTTT.